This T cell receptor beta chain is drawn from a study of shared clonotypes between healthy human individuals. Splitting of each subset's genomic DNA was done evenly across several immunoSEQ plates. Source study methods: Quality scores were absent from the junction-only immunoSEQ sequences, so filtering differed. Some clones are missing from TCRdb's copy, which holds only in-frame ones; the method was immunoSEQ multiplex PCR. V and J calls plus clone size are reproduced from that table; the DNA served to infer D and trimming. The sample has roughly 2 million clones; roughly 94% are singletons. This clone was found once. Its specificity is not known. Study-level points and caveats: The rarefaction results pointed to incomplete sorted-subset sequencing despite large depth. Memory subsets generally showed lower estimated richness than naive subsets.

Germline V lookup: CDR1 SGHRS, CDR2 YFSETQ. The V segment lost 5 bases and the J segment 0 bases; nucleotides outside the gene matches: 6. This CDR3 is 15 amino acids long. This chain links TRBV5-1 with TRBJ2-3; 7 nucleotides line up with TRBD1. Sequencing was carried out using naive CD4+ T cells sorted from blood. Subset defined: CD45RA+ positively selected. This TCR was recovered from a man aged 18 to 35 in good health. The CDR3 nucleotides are TGCGCCAGCAGTCCGGGACAGCCTAGCACAGATACGCAGTATTTT. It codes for CASSPGQPSTDTQYF.